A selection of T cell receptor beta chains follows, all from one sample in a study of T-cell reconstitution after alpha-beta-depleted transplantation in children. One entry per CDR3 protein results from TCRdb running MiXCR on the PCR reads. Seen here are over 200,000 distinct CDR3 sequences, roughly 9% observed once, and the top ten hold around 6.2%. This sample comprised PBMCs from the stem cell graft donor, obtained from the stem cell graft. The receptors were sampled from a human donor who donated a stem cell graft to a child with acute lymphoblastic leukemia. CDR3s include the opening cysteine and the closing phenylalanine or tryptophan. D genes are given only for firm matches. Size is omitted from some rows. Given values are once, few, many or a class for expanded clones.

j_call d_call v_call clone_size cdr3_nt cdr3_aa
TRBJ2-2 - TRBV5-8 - TGTGCCAGCAGCCCCTGGACAGAAAGCACCGGGGAGCTGTTTTTT CASSPWTESTGELFF
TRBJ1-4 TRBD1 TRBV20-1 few TGCAGTGGGCAGGGGGAACTAAAAGGTGAAAAACTGTTTTTT CSGQGELKGEKLFF
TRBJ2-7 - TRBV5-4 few TGTGCCAGCAGCTTGGGGGGAATACCTCTAAAGGAGCAGTACTTC CASSLGGIPLKEQYF
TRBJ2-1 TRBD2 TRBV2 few TGTGCCAGCAGGAAACTAGCGGGGGTTATAAATGAGCAGTTCTTC CASRKLAGVINEQFF
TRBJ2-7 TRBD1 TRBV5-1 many TGCGCCAGCAGCTTGACAGGGGAATACGAGCAGTACTTC CASSLTGEYEQYF
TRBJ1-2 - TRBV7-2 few TGTGCCAGCAGCCACCCCTTGTCCAAAGACTATGGCTACACCTTC CASSHPLSKDYGYTF
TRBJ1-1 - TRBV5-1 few TGCGCCAGCAGCCCGGGACCGGAGACGAACACTGAAGCTTTCTTT CASSPGPETNTEAFF
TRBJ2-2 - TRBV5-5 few TGTGCCAGCAGACTCCAGGGATTAAACACCGGGGAGCTGTTTTTT CASRLQGLNTGELFF
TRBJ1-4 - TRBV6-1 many TGTGCCAGCACTCGGTGGGTTAATGAAAAACTGTTTTTT CASTRWVNEKLFF
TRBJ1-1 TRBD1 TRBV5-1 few TGCGCCAGCAGCCCATCGGACAGGAGTAACGAAGCTTTCTTT CASSPSDRSNEAFF
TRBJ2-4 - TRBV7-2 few TGTGCCAGCAGCTCTAGGGGACCGGGAACCCAAAACATTCAGTACTTC CASSSRGPGTQNIQYF
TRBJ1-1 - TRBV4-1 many TGCGCCAGCAGCTTAGATGGGGTAGGTAGGACTGAAGCTTTCTTT CASSLDGVGRTEAFF
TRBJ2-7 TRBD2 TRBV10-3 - TGTGCCATCAGAGCGGGGGGGCCTGGCGAGCAGTACTTC CAIRAGGPGEQYF
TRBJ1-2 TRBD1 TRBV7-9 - TGTGCCAGCAGCTCGGGACAGATCTATGGCTACACCTTC CASSSGQIYGYTF
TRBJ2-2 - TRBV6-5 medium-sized TGTGCCAGCAGCCCAACTAGGGGGTCCGGGGAGCTGTTTTTT CASSPTRGSGELFF
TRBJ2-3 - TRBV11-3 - TGTGCCAGCAGCTTAGGTACCAGATTCACAGATACGCAGTATTTT CASSLGTRFTDTQYF
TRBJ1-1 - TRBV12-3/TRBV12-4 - TGTGCCAGCAGAGTGGAGGGGGTCACTGAAGCTTTCTTT CASRVEGVTEAFF
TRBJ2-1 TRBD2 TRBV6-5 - TGTGCCAGCAGTTGGAGCGGGGGAGGATCTCCAATCTTCTTC CASSWSGGGSPIFF
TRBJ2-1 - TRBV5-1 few TGCGCCAGCAGCTTGGGTCCAGGGGGGCCCACCCTCAACAATGAGCAGTTCTTC CASSLGPGGPTLNNEQFF
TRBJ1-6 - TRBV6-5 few TGTGCCAGCAGTTACGGGGGGAGCAATTCACCCCTCCACTTT CASSYGGSNSPLHF
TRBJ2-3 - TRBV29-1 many TGCAGCGTGGGCCTCCTGACAATTAGCACAGATACGCAGTATTTT CSVGLLTISTDTQYF
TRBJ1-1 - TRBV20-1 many TGCAGTGCTAGATGGGGGAACACTGAAGCTTTCTTT CSARWGNTEAFF
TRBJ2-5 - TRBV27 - TGTGCCAGCAGTCCTCATCAAGAGTACCAAGAGAGCCAGTACTTC CASSPHQEYQESQYF
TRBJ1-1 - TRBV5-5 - TGTGCCAGCAGCCTCCATGGGAGTATGAACACTGAAGCTTTCTTT CASSLHGSMNTEAFF
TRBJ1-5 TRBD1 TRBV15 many TGTGCCACCAGCAGGAGTACAGGGGGCAGTTTCAATCAGCCCCAGCATTTT CATSRSTGGSFNQPQHF
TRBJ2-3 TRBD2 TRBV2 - TGTGCCAGCAGTTTTGGGACTAGCGGGGGCCAGGATACGCAGTATTTT CASSFGTSGGQDTQYF
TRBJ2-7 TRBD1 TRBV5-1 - TGCGCCAGCAGCCAAATCACCGGGACAGGGAACGAGCAGTACTTC CASSQITGTGNEQYF
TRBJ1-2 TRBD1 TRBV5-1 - TGCGCCAGCAGCTTGGCCGGGACAGGGAATGGCTACACCTTC CASSLAGTGNGYTF
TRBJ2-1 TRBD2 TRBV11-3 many TGTGCCAGCAGCATTGGACTAGCGGGGGGTTTCTACAATGAGCAGTTCTTC CASSIGLAGGFYNEQFF
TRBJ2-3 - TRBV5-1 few TGCGCCAGCAGCTTGGCCGGTGGGGGGCGAGTCACAGATACGCAGTATTTT CASSLAGGGRVTDTQYF
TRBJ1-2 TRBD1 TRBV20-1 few TGCAGTGCCGGACCCGGGACAGGGAGTATCACCTATGGCTACACCTTC CSAGPGTGSITYGYTF
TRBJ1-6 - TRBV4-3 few TGCGCCAGCAGCCTCCACAGGGATTCACCCCTCCACTTT CASSLHRDSPLHF
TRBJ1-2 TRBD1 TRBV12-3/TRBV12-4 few TGTGCCAGCAGTGGGGGACAGGGGTTTCACGGCTACACCTTC CASSGGQGFHGYTF
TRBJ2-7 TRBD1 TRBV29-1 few TGCAGCGTTGAATTTCGTCTTAGGACAGGGGCCCGCGGTGGTTTGTACTTC CSVEFRLRTGARGGLYF
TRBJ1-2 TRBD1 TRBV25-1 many TGTGCCAGCAGGGGGGGACAGGGGGAGAACTATGGCTACACCTTC CASRGGQGENYGYTF
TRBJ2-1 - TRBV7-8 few TGTGCCAGCAGCTTAGTCGGGGCAGGGCGAAATGAGCAGTTCTTC CASSLVGAGRNEQFF
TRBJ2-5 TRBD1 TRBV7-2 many TGTGCCAGCAGCTTAGATGGCAGGGGGAAAGAGACCCAGTACTTC CASSLDGRGKETQYF
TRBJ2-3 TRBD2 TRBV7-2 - TGTGCCAGCAGCCCAGCAAGCGGGGGGGCCGGAGATACGCAGTATTTT CASSPASGGAGDTQYF
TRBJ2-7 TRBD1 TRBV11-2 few TGTGCCAGCAGCACTTACCCGACGACAGGGTCCTACGAGCAGTACTTC CASSTYPTTGSYEQYF
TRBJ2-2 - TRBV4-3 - TGCGCCAGCAGCCAAGAGCTCGGTACCGGGGAGCTGTTTTTT CASSQELGTGELFF
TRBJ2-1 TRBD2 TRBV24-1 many TGTGCCACCAGTGACTTCGGGACTAGCGGCAATGAGCAGTTCTTC CATSDFGTSGNEQFF
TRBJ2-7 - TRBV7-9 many TGTGCCAGCAGCTCTTCCCCCTACGAGCAGTACTTC CASSSSPYEQYF
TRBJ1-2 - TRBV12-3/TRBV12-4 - TGTGCCAGCAGTTTGTCCGGGACACTCTATGGCTACACCTTC CASSLSGTLYGYTF
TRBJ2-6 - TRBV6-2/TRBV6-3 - TGTGCCAGCAACTCTGGGGCCAACGTCCTGACTTTC CASNSGANVLTF
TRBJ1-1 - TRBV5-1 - TGCGCCAGCAGCCAGGACAGAGTTGAAGCTTTCTTT CASSQDRVEAFF
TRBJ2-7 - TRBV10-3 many TGTGCCATCAGACAGGGTAGGGACGAGCAGTACTTC CAIRQGRDEQYF
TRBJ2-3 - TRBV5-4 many TGTGCCAGCAGCTTGGGGGGTAGCACAGATACGCAGTATTTT CASSLGGSTDTQYF
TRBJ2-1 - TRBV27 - TGTGCCAGCAGTTTAGTTGACAGCTACAATGAGCAGTTCTTC CASSLVDSYNEQFF
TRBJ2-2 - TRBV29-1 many TGCACCGCATCCCTAGGTGACCTTACCGGGGAGCTGTTTTTT CTASLGDLTGELFF